This T cell receptor (beta chain) was sequenced in a study of blood T cells in healthy people across ages. Of note for this clonotype: Its antigen is currently unknown.

Germline V gene lookup returns CDR1 MGHRA and CDR2 YSYEKL. There are 13 residues in the CDR3. Trimming cost V 5 bases and J 6 bases, with 10 bases left between them. The use of a sample-barcoded 5' primer and a J-beta primer mix characterized a second PCR of about 7 to 12 cycles. TCRdb re-called the 5' RACE reads through MiXCR, storing one row per CDR3 protein. The table shows over 1,500,000 distinct CDR3 sequences, with around 48% occurring only once. Study-wide results and caveats: PBMCs left unsorted prevented a conclusive naive versus antigen-experienced comparison.

PBMCs were isolated at a quantity of at least 6.5 million per sample. This clonotype was sampled from a woman aged 40 to 55 in good health. The J gene is TRBJ2-2, the V gene TRBV4-1; tentative D call: TRBD2 (6 bases). Sequenced sample: blood. CDR3 in DNA: TGCGCCAGCAGCGTCCGGGACTCCGGGGAGCTGTTTTTT. It specifies CASSVRDSGELFF.